This T cell receptor (beta chain) was sequenced in a study of shared clonotypes between healthy human individuals. Assay execution took place at the deep level. The data were produced by immunoSEQ multiplex PCR, yet TCRdb's version contains in-frame clones alone and is incomplete. The table records about 2,500,000 clones, around nine tenths of them present only once. Germline V gene lookup returns CDR1 MGHRA and CDR2 YSYEKL. CDR3 length: 14 amino acids. The ends were cut back, 3 bases at V and 4 bases at J, with 12 bases in the middle. The V and J genes are TRBV4-1 and TRBJ1-1; a weak D match, TRBD1 (5 bases). The clonotype originates from a man younger than 35 in good health. What was sequenced was naive CD4+ T cells sorted from blood. Indicated subset: CD45RA+ positively selected. The CDR3 nucleotides read TGCGCCAGCAGCCACCCCGGGGGGGTCACTGAAGCTTTCTTT. Its protein product is CASSHPGGVTEAFF.